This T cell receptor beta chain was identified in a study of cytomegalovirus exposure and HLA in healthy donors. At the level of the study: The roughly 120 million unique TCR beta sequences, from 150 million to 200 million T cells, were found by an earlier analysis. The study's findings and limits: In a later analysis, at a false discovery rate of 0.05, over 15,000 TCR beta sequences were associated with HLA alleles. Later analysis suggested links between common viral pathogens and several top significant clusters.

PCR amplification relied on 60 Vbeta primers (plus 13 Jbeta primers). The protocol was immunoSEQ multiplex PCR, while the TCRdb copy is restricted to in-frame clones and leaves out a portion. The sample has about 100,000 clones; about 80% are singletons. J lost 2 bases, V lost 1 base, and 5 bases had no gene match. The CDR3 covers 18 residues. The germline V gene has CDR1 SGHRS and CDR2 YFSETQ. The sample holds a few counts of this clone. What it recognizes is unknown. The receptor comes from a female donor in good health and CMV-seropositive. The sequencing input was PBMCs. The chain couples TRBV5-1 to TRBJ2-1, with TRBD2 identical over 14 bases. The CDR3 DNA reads TGCGCCAGCAGCTTGTATGGGACTAGCGGGAGAGCCTACAATGAGCAGTTCTTC. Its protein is CASSLYGTSGRAYNEQFF.